The T cell receptor (beta chain) described here comes from a study of blood T cell repertoires in COVID-19. At the level of the study: Both acute and convalescent COVID-19 samples were obtained from the United States, Italy and Spain.

Clones were read by immunoSEQ multiplex PCR, and TCRdb kept only the in-frame ones, dropping some. This sample carries 170,000 or so clones, around 80% of them seen once, and the ten largest clones take about 6.5%. The CDR3 runs to 15 residues. CDR1 and CDR2 from the germline V gene are SGHVS and FQNEAQ. V lost 4 bases and J 6 bases, leaving 18 bases between the germline ends. Sequencing used peripheral blood. This TCR came from a man aged 65 to 79 with active or convalescent COVID-19. V usage is TRBV7-8 and J usage is TRBJ1-2; TRBD1 might be the D (5 bases). The CDR3 bases are TGTGCCAGCAGCTCCTATGGTGGGGGGAACGATGGCTACACCTTC. Translation: CASSSYGGGNDGYTF.